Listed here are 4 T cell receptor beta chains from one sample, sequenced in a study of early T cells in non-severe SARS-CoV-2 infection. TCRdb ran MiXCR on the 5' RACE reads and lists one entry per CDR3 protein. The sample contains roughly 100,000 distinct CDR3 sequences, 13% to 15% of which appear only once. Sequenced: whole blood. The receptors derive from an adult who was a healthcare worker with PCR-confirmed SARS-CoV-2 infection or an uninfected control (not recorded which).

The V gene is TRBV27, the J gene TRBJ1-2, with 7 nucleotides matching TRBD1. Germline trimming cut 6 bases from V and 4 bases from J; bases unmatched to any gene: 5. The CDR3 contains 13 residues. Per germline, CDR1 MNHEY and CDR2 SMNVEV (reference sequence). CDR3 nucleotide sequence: TGTGCCAGCAGCGGGACAGCTACCTATGGCTACACCTTC. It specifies CASSGTATYGYTF.

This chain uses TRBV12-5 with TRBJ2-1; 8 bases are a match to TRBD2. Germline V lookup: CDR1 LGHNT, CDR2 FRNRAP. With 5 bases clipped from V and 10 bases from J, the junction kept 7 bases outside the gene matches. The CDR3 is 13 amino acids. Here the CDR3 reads CASGIASSGEQFF. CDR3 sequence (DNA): TGTGCTAGTGGTATAGCCTCTAGCGGGGAGCAGTTCTTC. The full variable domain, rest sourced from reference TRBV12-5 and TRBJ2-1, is DARVTQTPRHKVTEMGQEVTMRCQPILGHNTVFWYRQTMMQGLELLAYFRNRAPLDDSGMPKDRFSAEMPDATLATLKIQPSEPRDSAVYFCASGIASSGEQFFGPGTRLTVL.

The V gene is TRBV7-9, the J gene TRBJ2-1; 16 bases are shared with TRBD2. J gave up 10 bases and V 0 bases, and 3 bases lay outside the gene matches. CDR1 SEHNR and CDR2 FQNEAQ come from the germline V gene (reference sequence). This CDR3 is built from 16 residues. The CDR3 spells CASSLAGLAGGIEQFF. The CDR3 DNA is TGTGCCAGCAGCTTAGCGGGACTAGCGGGGGGGATCGAGCAGTTCTTC.

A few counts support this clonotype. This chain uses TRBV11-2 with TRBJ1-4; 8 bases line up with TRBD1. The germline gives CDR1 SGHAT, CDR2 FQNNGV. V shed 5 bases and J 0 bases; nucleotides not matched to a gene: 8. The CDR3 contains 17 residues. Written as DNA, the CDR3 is TGTGCCAGCAGCCCGACAGGGGTCGTGTCAACTAATGAAAAACTGTTTTTT. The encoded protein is CASSPTGVVSTNEKLFF.